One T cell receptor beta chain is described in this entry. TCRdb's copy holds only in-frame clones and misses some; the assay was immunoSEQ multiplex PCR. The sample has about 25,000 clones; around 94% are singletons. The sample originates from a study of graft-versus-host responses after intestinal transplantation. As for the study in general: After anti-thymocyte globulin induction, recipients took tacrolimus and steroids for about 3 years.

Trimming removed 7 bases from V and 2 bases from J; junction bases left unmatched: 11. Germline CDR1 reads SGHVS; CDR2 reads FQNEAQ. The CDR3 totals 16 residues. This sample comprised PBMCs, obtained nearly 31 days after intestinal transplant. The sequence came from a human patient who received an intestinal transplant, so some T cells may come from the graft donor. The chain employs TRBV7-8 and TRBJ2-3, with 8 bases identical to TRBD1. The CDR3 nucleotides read TGTGCCAGCAAGTCAAGGAGGACAGGGAACACAGATACGCAGTATTTT. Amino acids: CASKSRRTGNTDTQYF. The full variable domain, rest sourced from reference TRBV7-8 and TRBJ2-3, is GAGVSQSPRYKVAKRGQDVALRCDPISGHVSLFWYQQALGQGPEFLTYFQNEAQLDKSGLPSDRFFAERPEGSVSTLKIQRTQQEDSAVYLCASKSRRTGNTDTQYFGPGTRLTVL.